Following are 15 T cell receptor beta chains from one sample sequenced in a study of blood T cell repertoires in COVID-19. Measured with immunoSEQ multiplex PCR; TCRdb has only the in-frame clones, and not every one. Of over 100,000 clones in the sample, 81% are singletons; the top ten hold about 8.4%. Sequenced sample: peripheral blood. The source of these receptors is a woman in her fifties or sixties with active or convalescent COVID-19.

The gene calls are TRBV4-3 and TRBJ2-1; D is unclear. The CDR3 is made up of 12 amino acids. CDR1 LGHNA and CDR2 YSLEER come from the germline V gene. Between the trimmed V and J ends, which lost 1 base and 10 bases, there was a span of 8 bases. CDR3 nucleotides: TGCGCCAGCAGCCAAGTGTCAGGCGAGCAGTTCTTC. Translating gives CASSQVSGEQFF.

This clone was picked up a small number of times. The chain employs TRBV12-3 or TRBV12-4 and TRBJ2-2, with D tentatively TRBD2 (6 bases). V lost 11 bases and J lost 4, with 14 bases in between. The CDR3 is made up of 13 amino acids. This CDR3 reads CALGRYITGELFF. The DNA of the CDR3 is TGTGCCCTGGGGAGGTATATCACCGGGGAGCTGTTTTTT.

The chain combines TRBV11-3 with TRBJ2-7, with TRBD1 as a possible D gene (5 bases). In germline, CDR1 is SGHNT, CDR2 YENEEA. V dropped 1 base and J dropped 4 bases, with 8 bases sitting between them. This CDR3 spans 13 amino acids. The CDR3 is CASSLGSGYEQYF. CDR3 nucleotides: TGTGCCAGCAGCTTAGGGTCAGGGTACGAGCAGTACTTC.

This chain uses TRBV6-2 or TRBV6-3 with TRBJ2-1, with 12 bases aligning to TRBD2. This CDR3 region has 18 residues. V was clipped by 2 bases and J by 6 bases; unmatched bases: 11. Germline values: CDR1 MNHEY, CDR2 SVGEGT. CDR3 amino acids: CASSYPLAGGARGNEQFF. Written as DNA, the CDR3 is TGTGCCAGCAGTTACCCCCTAGCGGGAGGGGCTAGGGGCAATGAGCAGTTCTTC.

The J gene is TRBJ1-2, the V gene TRBV7-3, with D maybe TRBD1 (5 bases). V was cut by 3 bases and J by 2 bases, with 7 bases left in between. In germline, CDR1 is SGHTA, CDR2 FQGTGA. CDR3 length: 13 amino acids. The CDR3 here is CASSLGGNYGYTF. CDR3 nucleotides: TGTGCCAGCAGCTTGGGGGGAAACTATGGCTACACCTTC.

This clone turned up a few times. J is TRBJ1-5 and V is TRBV6-1; 12 bases match TRBD1. V lost 2 bases to trimming and J lost 0 bases; unmatched junction nucleotides: 11. The germline V gene has CDR1 MNHNS and CDR2 SASEGT. CDR3 size: 20 residues. CDR3 protein: CASSESPGTGGSISNQPQHF. CDR3 in DNA: TGTGCCAGCAGTGAATCGCCCGGGACAGGGGGCTCTATTAGCAATCAGCCCCAGCATTTT.

V usage is TRBV5-1 and J usage is TRBJ2-7; a possible D gene is TRBD2 (5 bases). The CDR3 extends over 13 amino acids. Trimming shortened V by 0 bases and J by 4 bases, and 8 bases separated the two germline ends. Germline loops: CDR1 SGHRS, CDR2 YFSETQ. The CDR3 protein is CASSLGLFYEQYF. The CDR3 coding sequence is TGCGCCAGCAGCTTGGGACTATTTTACGAGCAGTACTTC.

The V gene is TRBV7-8, the J gene TRBJ2-7, with D possibly matching TRBD1 (6 bases). Per the germline V gene, CDR1 is SGHVS and CDR2 is FQNEAQ. V shed 6 bases and J shed 3 bases, with 12 bases lying between them. The length of the CDR3 is 13 residues. The CDR3 protein is CASRPGTNYEQYF. The CDR3 coding sequence is TGTGCCAGCAGACCCGGGACAAACTACGAGCAGTACTTC.

This clone is a singleton in its sample. The chain employs TRBV12-2 and TRBJ2-7; TRBD1, the table's D call, was not compared with the DNA. TRBV12-2 is a pseudogene segment. The CDR3 contains 18 residues. The CDR3 DNA is TGTGCAAGTCGCTTAGACCGGACCCCCGGGACAGTGGCCTACGAGCAGTACTTC. Translated: CASRLDRTPGTVAYEQYF.

The J gene is TRBJ2-5, the V gene TRBV6-6, with 9 bases lining up with TRBD2. The J segment lost 4 bases and the V segment lost 5 bases, leaving 8 bases of the junction unmatched. The V gene's germline CDR1 is MNHNY and CDR2 SVGAGI (reference sequence). The CDR3 totals 15 residues. The CDR3 nucleotides read TGTGCCAGCAGTACTATTGCGGGGGGGCTAGAGACCCAGTACTTC. Its protein product is CASSTIAGGLETQYF.

The chain employs TRBV5-6 and TRBJ2-3; possibly TRBD2 for D (6 bases). CDR1 SGHDT and CDR2 YYEEEE come from the germline V gene. There are 16 residues in the CDR3. The V and J ends lost 5 bases and 3 bases respectively, with 19 bases between them. The CDR3, as DNA: TGTGCCAGCAGTACGAGGAGAATTCGGGGGACAGATACGCAGTATTTT. It encodes CASSTRRIRGTDTQYF.

The J gene is TRBJ1-4, the V gene TRBV29-1; D not resolved. V lost 4 bases and J 10 bases, leaving 13 bases between the germline ends. The CDR3 contains 12 residues. Germline V CDR1 and CDR2: SQVTM, ANQGSEA. CDR3 coding DNA: TGCAGCGTTGGTAAAGAGTCGGGAAAACTGTTTTTT. Encoded protein: CSVGKESGKLFF.

This clone has a single count. The chain is built from TRBV28 and TRBJ2-1; D may be TRBD1 (6 bases). The CDR3 is 15 amino acids. CDR1 and CDR2 (germline): MDHEN, SYDVKM. Trimming stripped 5 bases from V and 8 bases from J, with 19 bases between. The CDR3 DNA reads TGTGCCAGCAGTGGGGGCTGGCATCAGACGGATGAGCAGTTCTTC. This gives the protein CASSGGWHQTDEQFF.

DNA of the CDR3: TGTGCCAGCAGTCTGGGGACACCAGATAATTCACCCCTCCACTTT. It codes for CASSLGTPDNSPLHF. V usage is TRBV6-5 and J usage is TRBJ1-6, with D possibly being TRBD1 (6 bases). Trimming took 5 bases from V and 5 from J, leaving 13 bases between them. Per germline, CDR1 MNHEY and CDR2 SVGAGI. The CDR3 is 15 amino acids.

DNA for the CDR3: TGTGCCAGCAGCGTCTCCTTCGGGACAGGGCGAGGCTACACCTTC. Residues: CASSVSFGTGRGYTF. V usage is TRBV9 and J usage is TRBJ1-2; 9 nucleotides line up with TRBD1. V was pared by 2 bases and J by 8 bases, with 10 bases of the junction left unmatched. The germline V gene has CDR1 SGDLS and CDR2 YYNGEE. This CDR3 contains 15 residues. The whole variable domain, filled in from reference TRBV9 and TRBJ1-2, reads DSGVTQTPKHLITATGQRVTLRCSPRSGDLSVYWYQQSLDQGLQFLIQYYNGEERAKGNILERFSAQQFPDLHSELNLSSLELGDSALYFCASSVSFGTGRGYTFGSGTRLTVV.